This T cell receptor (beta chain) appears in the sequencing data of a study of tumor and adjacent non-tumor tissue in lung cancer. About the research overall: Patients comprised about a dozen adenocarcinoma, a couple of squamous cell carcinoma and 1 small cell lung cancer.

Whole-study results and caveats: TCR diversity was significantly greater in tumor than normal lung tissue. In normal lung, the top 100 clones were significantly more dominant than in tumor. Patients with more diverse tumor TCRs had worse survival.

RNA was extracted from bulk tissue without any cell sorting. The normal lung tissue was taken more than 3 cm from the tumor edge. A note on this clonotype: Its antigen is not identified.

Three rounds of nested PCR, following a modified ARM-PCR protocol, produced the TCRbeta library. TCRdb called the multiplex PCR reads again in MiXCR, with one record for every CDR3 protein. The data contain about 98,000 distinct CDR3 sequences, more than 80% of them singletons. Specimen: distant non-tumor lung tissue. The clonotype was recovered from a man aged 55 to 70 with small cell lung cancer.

The CDR3 here is CASSGTGSTGELFF. The DNA for the CDR3 is TGTGCCAGCAGTGGCACCGGGAGCACCGGGGAGCTGTTTTTT. The chain uses TRBV11-2 and TRBJ2-2; TRBD2 is a possible D gene (6 bases). Germline CDR1 and CDR2: SGHAT and FQNNGV. This CDR3 spans 14 amino acids. V was trimmed by 6 bases and J by 4 bases, leaving 12 bases between them.